Shown below are 22 T cell receptor beta chains from a single sample sequenced in a study of T cells after yellow fever vaccination. TCRdb processed the 5' RACE reads anew with MiXCR; each CDR3 protein has one entry. Of some 560,000 distinct CDR3 sequences listed, roughly a sixth were seen once; the top ten hold about 18%. The input for sequencing was PBMCs, taken roughly 5 days after the first yellow fever vaccination. The receptors were gathered from a man between 18 and 35 years old who received the YFV17D yellow fever vaccine.

The chain recombines TRBV30 with TRBJ1-4; D unclear. The V end lost 1 base, the J end lost 4 bases, and 7 bases lay between the germline ends. This CDR3 region has 13 residues. Germline CDR1 GTSNPN, CDR2 SVGIG (reference sequence). As DNA, the CDR3 is TGTGCCTGGAGTGAGCCAGATAATGAAAAACTGTTTTTT. Protein: CAWSEPDNEKLFF. Looking up the rest from reference TRBV30 and TRBJ1-4 gives the full variable domain: SQTIHQWPATLVQPVGSPLSLECTVEGTSNPNLYWYRQAAGRGLQLLFYSVGIGQISSEVPQNLSASRPQDRQFILSSKKLLLSDSGFYLCAWSEPDNEKLFFGSGTQLSVL.

This clonotype was counted only a few times. The chain links TRBV4-2 to TRBJ2-6; 7 nucleotides line up with TRBD1. CDR3 length equals 15 residues. Germline V gives CDR1 LGHNA, CDR2 YNFKEQ. The trim removed 1 base at V and 3 bases at J, leaving 0 bases unmatched. As DNA, the CDR3 is TGTGCCAGCAGCCAAGGACAGGGTGGGGCCAACGTCCTGACTTTC. Its translation is CASSQGQGGANVLTF.

This rearrangement joins TRBV9 to TRBJ1-2; D gene unclear. This CDR3 comprises 15 residues. Germline V gene sequence: CDR1 SGDLS, CDR2 YYNGEE. Trimming removed 6 bases at V and 0 bases at J, with 15 bases between. CDR3 residues: CASTPYGDANYGYTF. The CDR3 region has the DNA TGTGCCAGCACCCCGTATGGGGATGCTAACTATGGCTACACCTTC.

This chain links TRBV5-1 with TRBJ2-1, with 7 positions matching TRBD1. The length of the CDR3 is 15 residues. V lost 2 bases, J lost 2 bases, and 4 bases stayed unmatched. Germline lookup yields CDR1 SGHRS and CDR2 YFSETQ. In DNA, the CDR3 is TGCGCCAGCAGCTTAGGACAGGCGCCCTACAATGAGCAGTTCTTC. Encoded protein: CASSLGQAPYNEQFF. Full variable domain (rest looked up from reference TRBV5-1 and TRBJ2-1): KAGVTQTPRYLIKTRGQQVTLSCSPISGHRSVSWYQQTPGQGLQFLFEYFSETQRNKGNFPGRFSGRQFSNSRSEMNVSTLELGDSALYLCASSLGQAPYNEQFFGPGTRLTVL.

This clonotype was detected a few times. The V call is TRBV4-2, the J call TRBJ2-5; TRBD2 matches 11 bases. Germline V gives CDR1 LGHNA, CDR2 YNFKEQ. V lost 0 bases and J lost 5; bases outside the gene matches: 2. CDR3 length: 15 residues. The CDR3: CASSQEASGGETQYF. In nucleotides, the CDR3 is TGTGCCAGCAGCCAAGAGGCTAGCGGGGGGGAGACCCAGTACTTC.

The V call is TRBV5-6, the J call TRBJ2-7; the match to TRBD1 covers 10 bases. Germline trimming cut 1 base from V and 1 base from J; bases unmatched to any gene: 2. Germline V gene sequence: CDR1 SGHDT, CDR2 YYEEEE. This CDR3 has 15 amino acids. This CDR3 reads CASSLPGQGSYEQYF. DNA for the CDR3: TGTGCCAGCAGCTTGCCGGGACAGGGGTCCTACGAGCAGTACTTC.

The chain employs TRBV5-1 and TRBJ1-2; perhaps TRBD1 as D (5 bases). Trimming took off 1 base at V and 3 bases at J, with 13 bases between the two ends. CDR3 length: 15 amino acids. Germline CDR1 and CDR2: SGHRS and YFSETQ. The CDR3: CASSLSFGAHYGYTF. The CDR3 nucleotides read TGCGCCAGCAGCTTGAGTTTCGGGGCCCACTATGGCTACACCTTC. Full variable domain (outside the CDR3, taken from reference TRBV5-1 and TRBJ1-2): KAGVTQTPRYLIKTRGQQVTLSCSPISGHRSVSWYQQTPGQGLQFLFEYFSETQRNKGNFPGRFSGRQFSNSRSEMNVSTLELGDSALYLCASSLSFGAHYGYTFGSGTRLTVV.

This clonotype appeared once. The chain carries TRBV20-1 and TRBJ2-5, with 9 bases that match TRBD2. Trimming took 6 bases from V and 9 from J; bases not matched to a gene: 14. This CDR3 has 14 amino acids. Germline CDR1 reads DFQATT; CDR2 reads SNEGSKA (reference sequence). The CDR3 protein is CSAPWSLAGEAQYF. In DNA form, the CDR3 reads TGCAGTGCGCCCTGGTCACTAGCGGGCGAGGCCCAGTACTTC.

The sample holds a few counts of this clonotype. V is TRBV7-9 and J is TRBJ1-6; TRBD1 matches at 7 bases. Germline V gene data show CDR1 as SEHNR and CDR2 as FQNEAQ (reference sequence). V shed 1 base, J shed 8 bases, and the junction held 8 bases outside the gene matches. This CDR3 is built from 16 residues. CDR3 sequence reads: CASSLGAGGSDSPLHF. The CDR3, as DNA: TGTGCCAGCAGCTTAGGGGCAGGGGGATCGGATTCACCCCTCCACTTT.

This clonotype was detected a few times. This chain links TRBV10-1 with TRBJ1-3; D possibly corresponds to TRBD1 (6 bases). The CDR3 has 16 amino acids. With 3 bases removed from V and 4 bases from J, the gap between germline ends came to 16 bases. Germline V lookup: CDR1 WNHNN, CDR2 SYGVQD (reference sequence). The CDR3 DNA reads as TGCGCCAGCAGTGATGGATCGGGGGGCTCAGGAAACACCATATATTTT. It codes for CASSDGSGGSGNTIYF.

This clonotype was counted at least ten times. V and J are TRBV28 and TRBJ1-5; tentatively, D is TRBD1 (6 bases). The length of the CDR3 is 13 residues. The germline V and J ends were trimmed by 8 bases and 10 bases, with 18 bases remaining between them. CDR1 and CDR2 from the germline V gene are MDHEN and SYDVKM. The CDR3 is CASVRGRNGPQHF. DNA of the CDR3: TGTGCCAGCGTGAGGGGGAGGAATGGCCCCCAGCATTTT.

This clonotype has just a few counts. This chain links TRBV28 with TRBJ1-4; D is undetermined. Germline V lookup: CDR1 MDHEN, CDR2 SYDVKM. CDR3 length: 12 amino acids. V was pared by 5 bases and J by 7 bases, with 8 bases between. CDR3 DNA: TGTGCCAGCAGTCCCCTCCTTGAAAAACTGTTTTTT. It encodes CASSPLLEKLFF.

V usage is TRBV20-1 and J usage is TRBJ2-3; 7 bases agree with TRBD1. Germline assignment: CDR1 DFQATT and CDR2 SNEGSKA (reference sequence). J was trimmed by 0 bases and V by 4 bases; bases with no gene match: 7. This CDR3 has 15 amino acids. In DNA form, the CDR3 reads TGCAGTGCTATTAGCTTGACAGGGAGCACAGATACGCAGTATTTT. Its translation: CSAISLTGSTDTQYF.

This clonotype was seen many times. The rearrangement joins TRBV5-4 to TRBJ2-7; D could derive from TRBD1 or TRBD2 (5 bases each). V was pared by 4 bases and J by 6 bases, with 11 bases between. Germline values: CDR1 SGHNT, CDR2 YYREEE (reference sequence). The CDR3 is 12 residues long. CDR3 sequence reads: CASSRDRGEQYF. CDR3 bases: TGTGCCAGCAGCCGGGACCGAGGCGAGCAGTACTTC.

This clonotype showed up just a few times. The rearrangement uses TRBV5-1 and TRBJ2-6; unclear D gene. The CDR3 is 21 residues long. The germline gives CDR1 SGHRS, CDR2 YFSETQ. V lost 3 bases and J lost 1, with 26 bases in between. DNA for the CDR3: TGCGCCAGCAGCTCACTCCGAACCGGCAGAGAAATGTCTTCTGGGGCCAACGTCCTGACTTTC. This gives the protein CASSSLRTGREMSSGANVLTF.

This rearrangement joins TRBV5-4 to TRBJ1-2; 8 bases fit TRBD1. In germline, CDR1 is SGHNT, CDR2 YYREEE (reference sequence). The ends lost 4 bases at V and 3 bases at J; junction bases unmatched: 5. CDR3 length: 14 residues. CDR3 DNA sequence: TGTGCCAGCAGCACGAACAGGGGGGACTATGGCTACACCTTC. Amino acids: CASSTNRGDYGYTF.

This clonotype was counted a few times. The chain employs TRBV7-6 and TRBJ2-1, with D maybe TRBD2 (7 bases). Looked up from germline, CDR1 is SGHVS and CDR2 is FNYEAQ. V was trimmed by 1 base and J by 6 bases, leaving 13 bases between them. The CDR3 consists of 15 residues. The CDR3 DNA reads as TGTGCCAGCAGCTTAGGCGGGGGCCTCGGCAATGAGCAGTTCTTC. It specifies CASSLGGGLGNEQFF.

This clonotype was observed a handful of times. The chain links TRBV6-5 to TRBJ2-5; D is possibly TRBD1 or TRBD2 (5 bases each). Per the germline V gene, CDR1 is MNHEY and CDR2 is SVGAGI. The CDR3 length is 16 residues. V lost 0 bases and J 3 bases, leaving 14 bases between the germline ends. The CDR3 bases are TGTGCCAGCAGTTACTCGTTCGCTTTGGGGGAAGAGACCCAGTACTTC. Its translation: CASSYSFALGEETQYF.

This clonotype was recorded at least ten times. The chain combines TRBV5-1 with TRBJ1-1, with D tentatively TRBD1 (6 bases). V was cut by 4 bases and J by 8 bases, with 12 bases left in between. The germline V gene encodes CDR1 SGHRS and CDR2 YFSETQ. The CDR3 has 12 residues. The CDR3 loop is CASSVDTGEAFF. CDR3 bases: TGCGCCAGCAGCGTAGACACAGGGGAAGCTTTCTTT.

A few counts support this clonotype. The DNA is left out, because the CDR3 cannot be placed on it with certainty; the CDR3 is given as TCRdb lists it. V usage is TRBV7-2 and J usage is TRBJ2-3; the table's D call of TRBD2 was not tested on the DNA. Germline V gene data show CDR1 as SGHTA and CDR2 as FQGNSA. Counting both end residues, the CDR3 totals 17 amino acids. CDR3 in amino acids: CASSFGPGLASAGTQYF.

In this sample, this clonotype turned up a few times. The rearrangement joins TRBV6-5 to TRBJ1-6, with a weak D call TRBD1 (5 bases). Germline V gene sequence: CDR1 MNHEY, CDR2 SVGAGI. This CDR3 is built from 13 residues. Trimming left V 4 bases short and J 7 bases short, with 8 bases between. The CDR3 bases are TGTGCCAGCAGTTTTCGGGGGAATTCACCCCTCCACTTT. Protein sequence: CASSFRGNSPLHF.

In this sample, this clonotype turned up a few times. This chain links TRBV30 with TRBJ2-7; tentatively, D is TRBD1 or TRBD2 (7 bases each). CDR1 and CDR2 from the germline V gene are GTSNPN and SVGIG (reference sequence). The CDR3 is 14 amino acids. Trimming shortened V by 3 bases and J by 2 bases, and 14 bases separated the two germline ends. The CDR3 here is CAWRKTGRAYEQYF. The DNA for the CDR3 is TGTGCCTGGAGGAAGACAGGGAGGGCCTACGAGCAGTACTTC.